This T cell receptor beta chain is drawn from a study of blood T cell repertoires in COVID-19. Study context: Italy, Spain and the United States were the sources of the convalescent and acute COVID-19 samples.

Germline V gene data show CDR1 as SGHTA and CDR2 as FQGNSA. Trimming removed 5 bases from V and 4 bases from J; junction bases left unmatched: 13. The CDR3 covers 17 residues. Original data processing: Reference gene primer amplification in the assay estimated nucleated cell counts. Using immunoSEQ multiplex PCR, the repertoire was profiled, and TCRdb retains in-frame clones only, with some absent. The DNA gave D and trimming, while V, J and clone size come from that table. Here the sample spans over 200,000 clones, 75% to 85% being singletons. The source material was peripheral blood. V gene TRBV7-2 combines with J gene TRBJ2-1, with TRBD1 matching over 8 bases. This sequence originates from a woman aged 25-40 years with COVID-19, enrolled during active disease. Here the CDR3 reads CASSPQGASGVYNEQFF. DNA of the CDR3: TGTGCCAGCAGCCCTCAGGGGGCCAGTGGAGTATACAATGAGCAGTTCTTC. The full variable domain, rest sourced from reference TRBV7-2 and TRBJ2-1, is GAGVSQSPSNKVTEKGKDVELRCDPISGHTALYWYRQSLGQGLEFLIYFQGNSAPDKSGLPSDRFSAERTGGSVSTLTIQRTQQEDSAVYLCASSPQGASGVYNEQFFGPGTRLTVL.